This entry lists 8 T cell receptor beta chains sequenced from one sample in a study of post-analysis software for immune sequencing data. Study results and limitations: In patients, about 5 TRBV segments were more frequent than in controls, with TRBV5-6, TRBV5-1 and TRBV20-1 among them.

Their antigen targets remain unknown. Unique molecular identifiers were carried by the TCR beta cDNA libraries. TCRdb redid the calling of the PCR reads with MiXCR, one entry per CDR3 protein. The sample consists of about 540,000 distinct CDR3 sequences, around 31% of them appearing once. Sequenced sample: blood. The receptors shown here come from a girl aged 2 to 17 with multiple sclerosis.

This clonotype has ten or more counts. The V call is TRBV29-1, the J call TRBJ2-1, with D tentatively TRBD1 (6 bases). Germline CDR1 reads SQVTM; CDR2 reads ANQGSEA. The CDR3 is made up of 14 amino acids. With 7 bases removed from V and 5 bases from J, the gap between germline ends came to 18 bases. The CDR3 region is CSGGMRQGNNEQFF. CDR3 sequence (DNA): TGCAGCGGGGGGATGCGCCAGGGGAACAATGAGCAGTTCTTC.

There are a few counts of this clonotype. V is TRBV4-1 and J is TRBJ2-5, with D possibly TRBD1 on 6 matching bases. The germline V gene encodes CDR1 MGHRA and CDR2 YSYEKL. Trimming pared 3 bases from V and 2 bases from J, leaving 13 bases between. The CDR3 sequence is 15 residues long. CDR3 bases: TGCGCCAGCAGCCAGGACCGGACAGTACAAGAGACCCAGTACTTC. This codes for CASSQDRTVQETQYF.

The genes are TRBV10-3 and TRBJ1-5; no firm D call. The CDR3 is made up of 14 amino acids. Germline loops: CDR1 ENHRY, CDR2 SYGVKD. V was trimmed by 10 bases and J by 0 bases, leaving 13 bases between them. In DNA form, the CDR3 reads TGTGCCACCTCCGGAGAATATAGCAATCAGCCCCAGCATTTT. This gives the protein CATSGEYSNQPQHF.

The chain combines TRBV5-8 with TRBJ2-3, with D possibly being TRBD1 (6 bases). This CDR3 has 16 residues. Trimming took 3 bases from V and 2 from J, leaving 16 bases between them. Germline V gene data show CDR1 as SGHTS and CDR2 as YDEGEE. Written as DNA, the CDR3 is TGTGCCAGCAGCTCCCCAAGACCAGGGGTCACAGATACGCAGTATTTT. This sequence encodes CASSSPRPGVTDTQYF.

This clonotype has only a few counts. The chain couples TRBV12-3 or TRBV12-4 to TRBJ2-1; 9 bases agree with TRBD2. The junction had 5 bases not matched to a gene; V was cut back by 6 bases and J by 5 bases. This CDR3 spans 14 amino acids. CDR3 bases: TGTGCCAGCAGCCTAGCGGGGAATAACAATGAGCAGTTCTTC. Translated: CASSLAGNNNEQFF.

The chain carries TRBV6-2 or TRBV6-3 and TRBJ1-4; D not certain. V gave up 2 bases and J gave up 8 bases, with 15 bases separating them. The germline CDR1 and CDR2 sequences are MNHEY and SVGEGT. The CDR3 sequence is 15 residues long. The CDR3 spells CASSYGYKGQEKLFF. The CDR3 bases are TGTGCCAGCAGTTACGGGTACAAGGGCCAGGAAAAACTGTTTTTT.

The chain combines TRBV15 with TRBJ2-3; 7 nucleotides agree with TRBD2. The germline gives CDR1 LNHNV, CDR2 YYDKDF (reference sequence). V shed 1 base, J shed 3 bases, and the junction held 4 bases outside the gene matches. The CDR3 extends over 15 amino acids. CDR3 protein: CATSRASGETDTQYF. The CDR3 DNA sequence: TGTGCCACCAGCAGAGCCAGCGGGGAAACAGATACGCAGTATTTT. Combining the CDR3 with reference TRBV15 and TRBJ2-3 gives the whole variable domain DAMVIQNPRYQVTQFGKPVTLSCSQTLNHNVMYWYQQKSSQAPKLLFHYYDKDFNNEADTPDNFQSRRPNTSFCFLDIRSPGLGDTAMYLCATSRASGETDTQYFGPGTRLTVL.

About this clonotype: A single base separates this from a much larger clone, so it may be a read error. The CDR3 DNA reads TGTGCCAGCAGTCCGTCCTACGAGCAGTTCTTC. Translation: CASSPSYEQFF. This chain joins TRBV12-3 or TRBV12-4 and TRBJ2-1; no reliable D call. V was clipped by 5 bases and J by 10 bases, with 9 bases between them. This CDR3 contains 11 residues.